The rows below give T cell receptor beta chains drawn from one sample of a study of OX40 agonist ivuxolimab in advanced cancers. Repertoires were generated with immunoSEQ multiplex PCR, while TCRdb's copy carries only in-frame clones and drops some. The table has roughly 100,000 clones, approximately 84% seen once; the top ten hold 4.5% to 6%. This specimen consisted of CD4+ or CD8+ T cells sorted from blood, obtained in a trial of the OX40 agonist ivuxolimab. The receptors here all came from an adult with an advanced solid tumor such as melanoma, head and neck, liver or kidney cancer. CDR3s include the opening cysteine and the closing phenylalanine or tryptophan.

TRBJ2-7 | TRBV4-2 | CASSQGLSGRGYEQYF
TRBJ1-1 | TRBV7-9 | CASSLSDGLNTEAFF
TRBJ2-3 | TRBV19 | CASSIGGTKTDTQYF
TRBJ1-3 | TRBV9 | CASSVDTASGNTIYF
TRBJ2-7 | TRBV4-1 | CASSQEGGGRNYEQYF
TRBJ2-7 | TRBV7-2 | CASSPRTSPSVEQYF
TRBJ2-7 | TRBV19 | CASSMWAGAYEQYF
TRBJ2-5 | TRBV6-5 | CASTRDLKETQYF
TRBJ1-1 | TRBV5-1 | CASSQWADRPNTEAFF
TRBJ1-4 | TRBV18 | CASSSGTTTNEKLFF
TRBJ1-1 | TRBV5-5 | CASSPDRGHGTEAFF
TRBJ2-5 | TRBV5-1 | CASSLTGRGGETQYF
TRBJ2-3 | TRBV2 | CASSERREGGTDTQYF
TRBJ1-2 | TRBV7-9 | CASSLGAGENGYTF
TRBJ1-1 | TRBV19 | CASSIDGVGSMEAFF
TRBJ2-1 | TRBV7-6 | CASSPRGAENEQFF
TRBJ2-2 | TRBV5-1 | CASSFTGQGRTRELFF
TRBJ1-1 | TRBV7-2 | CASSLALPGALMNTEAFF
TRBJ2-5 | TRBV5-6 | CASSTGLAGGGETQYF
TRBJ2-1 | TRBV19 | CATHATTAYNEQFF
TRBJ1-4 | TRBV19 | CASSILQNNEKLFF
TRBJ2-7 | TRBV5-6 | CASSFRSYEQYF
NA | TRBV7-9 | CASSFSYEQYF
TRBJ1-1 | TRBV7-8 | CASSLGGSNTEAFF
TRBJ1-1 | TRBV30 | CAWSDPNTEAFF
TRBJ1-1 | TRBV9 | CASSVPGAMNTEAFF
TRBJ2-5 | TRBV6-5 | CASSWTGPQETQYF
TRBJ1-2 | TRBV4-3 | CASSQDRKGPDRGLF
TRBJ1-5 | TRBV27 | CASSFLGLGQPQHF
TRBJ1-1 | TRBV2 | CASRGETTEAFF
TRBJ2-7 | TRBV21-1 | CASSTFRTSGIEQYF